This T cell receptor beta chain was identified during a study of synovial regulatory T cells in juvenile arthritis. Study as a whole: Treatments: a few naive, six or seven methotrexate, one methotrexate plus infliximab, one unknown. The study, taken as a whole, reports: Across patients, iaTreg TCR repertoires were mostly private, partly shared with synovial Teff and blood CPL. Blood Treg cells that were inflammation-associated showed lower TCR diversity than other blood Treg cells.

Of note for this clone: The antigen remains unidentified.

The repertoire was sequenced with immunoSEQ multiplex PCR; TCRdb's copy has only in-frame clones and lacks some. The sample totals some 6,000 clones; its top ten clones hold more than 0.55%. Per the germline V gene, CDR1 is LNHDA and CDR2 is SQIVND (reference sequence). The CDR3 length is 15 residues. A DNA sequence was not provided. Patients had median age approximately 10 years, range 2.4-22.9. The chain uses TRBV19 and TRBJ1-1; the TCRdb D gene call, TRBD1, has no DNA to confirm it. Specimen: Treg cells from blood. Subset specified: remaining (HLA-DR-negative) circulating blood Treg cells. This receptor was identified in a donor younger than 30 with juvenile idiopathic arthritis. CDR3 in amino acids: CASSKTGGIGPEAFF.